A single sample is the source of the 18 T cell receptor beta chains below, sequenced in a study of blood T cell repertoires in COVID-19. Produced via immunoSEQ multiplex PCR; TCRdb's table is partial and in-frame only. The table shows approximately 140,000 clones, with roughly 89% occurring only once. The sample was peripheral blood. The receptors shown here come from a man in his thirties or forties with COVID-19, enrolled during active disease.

The CDR3 bases are TGCGCCAGCAGTGAGGTCGGTACCTACGAGCAGTACTTC. Protein sequence: CASSEVGTYEQYF. The chain carries TRBV10-1 and TRBJ2-7; D not resolved. Trimming took off 2 bases at V and 2 bases at J, with 7 bases between the two ends. The CDR3 loop spans 13 amino acids. Germline loops: CDR1 WNHNN, CDR2 SYGVQD (reference sequence).

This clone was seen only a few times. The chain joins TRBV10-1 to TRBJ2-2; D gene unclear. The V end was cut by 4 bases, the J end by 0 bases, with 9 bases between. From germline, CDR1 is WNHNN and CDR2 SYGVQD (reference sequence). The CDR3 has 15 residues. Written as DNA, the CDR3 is TGCGCCAGCAGTGTCGGCGGAGCGAACACCGGGGAGCTGTTTTTT. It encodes CASSVGGANTGELFF.

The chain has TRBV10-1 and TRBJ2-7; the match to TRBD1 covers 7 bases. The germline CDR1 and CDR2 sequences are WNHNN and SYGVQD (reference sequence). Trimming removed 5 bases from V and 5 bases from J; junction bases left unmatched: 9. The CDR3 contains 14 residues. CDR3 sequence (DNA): TGCGCCAGCAGTCACCTCGGGACAGAGAACGAGCAGTACTTC. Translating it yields CASSHLGTENEQYF.

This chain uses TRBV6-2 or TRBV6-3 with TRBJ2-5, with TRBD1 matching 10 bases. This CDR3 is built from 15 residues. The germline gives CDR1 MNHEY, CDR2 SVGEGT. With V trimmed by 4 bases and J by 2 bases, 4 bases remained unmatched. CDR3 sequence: CASSSWTGGQETQYF. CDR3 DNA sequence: TGTGCCAGCAGTTCCTGGACAGGGGGGCAAGAGACCCAGTACTTC.

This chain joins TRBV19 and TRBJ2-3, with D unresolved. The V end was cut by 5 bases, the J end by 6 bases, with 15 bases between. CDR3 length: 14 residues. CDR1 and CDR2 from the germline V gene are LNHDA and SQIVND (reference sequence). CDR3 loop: CASSHQSAPDTQYF. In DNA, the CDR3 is TGTGCCAGTAGTCATCAGTCCGCACCGGATACGCAGTATTTT.

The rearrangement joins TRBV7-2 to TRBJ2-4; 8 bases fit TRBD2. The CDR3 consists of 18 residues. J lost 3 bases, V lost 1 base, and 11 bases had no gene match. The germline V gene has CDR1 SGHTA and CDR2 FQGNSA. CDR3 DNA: TGTGCCAGCAGCTTAGGAAGCGGGAGCGGTATAGGCAAAAACATTCAGTACTTC. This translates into CASSLGSGSGIGKNIQYF.

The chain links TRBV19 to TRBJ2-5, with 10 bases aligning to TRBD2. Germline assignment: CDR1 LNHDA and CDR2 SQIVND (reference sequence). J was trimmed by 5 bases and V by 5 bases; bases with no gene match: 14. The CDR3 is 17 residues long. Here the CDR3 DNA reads TGTGCCAGTAGTCTAGGCGGAACTAGCGGGAAGTCGGAGACCCAGTACTTC. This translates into CASSLGGTSGKSETQYF.

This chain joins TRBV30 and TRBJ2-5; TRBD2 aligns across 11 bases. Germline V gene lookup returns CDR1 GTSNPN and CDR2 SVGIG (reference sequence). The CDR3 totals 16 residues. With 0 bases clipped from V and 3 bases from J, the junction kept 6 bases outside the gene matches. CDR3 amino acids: CAWSVRLAGPKETQYF. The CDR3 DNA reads TGTGCCTGGAGTGTACGACTAGCGGGACCCAAAGAGACCCAGTACTTC.

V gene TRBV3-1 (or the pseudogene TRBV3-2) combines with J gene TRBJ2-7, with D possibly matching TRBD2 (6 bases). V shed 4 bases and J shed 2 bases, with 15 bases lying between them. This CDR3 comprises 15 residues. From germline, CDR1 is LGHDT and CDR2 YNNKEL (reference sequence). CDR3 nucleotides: TGTGCCAGCAGCCCTAGACTAGAACCGACCTACGAGCAGTACTTC. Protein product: CASSPRLEPTYEQYF.

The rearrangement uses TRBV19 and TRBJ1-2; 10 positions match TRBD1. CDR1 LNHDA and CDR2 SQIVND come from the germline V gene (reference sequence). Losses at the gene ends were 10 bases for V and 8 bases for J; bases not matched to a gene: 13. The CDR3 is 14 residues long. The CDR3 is CATSWRDRGHGYTF. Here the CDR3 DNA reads TGTGCCACCTCATGGAGGGACAGGGGCCACGGCTACACCTTC.

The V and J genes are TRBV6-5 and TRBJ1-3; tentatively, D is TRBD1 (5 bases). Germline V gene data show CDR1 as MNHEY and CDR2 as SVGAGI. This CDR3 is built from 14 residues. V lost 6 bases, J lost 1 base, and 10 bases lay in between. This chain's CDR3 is CASRPGTSGNTIYF. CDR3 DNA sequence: TGTGCCAGCAGGCCGGGGACTTCTGGAAACACCATATATTTT.

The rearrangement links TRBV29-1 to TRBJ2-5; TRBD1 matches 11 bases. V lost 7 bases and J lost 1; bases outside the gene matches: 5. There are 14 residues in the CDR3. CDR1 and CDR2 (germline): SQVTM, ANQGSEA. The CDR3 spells CSAPGQGVQETQYF. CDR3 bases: TGCAGCGCTCCGGGACAGGGGGTCCAAGAGACCCAGTACTTC.

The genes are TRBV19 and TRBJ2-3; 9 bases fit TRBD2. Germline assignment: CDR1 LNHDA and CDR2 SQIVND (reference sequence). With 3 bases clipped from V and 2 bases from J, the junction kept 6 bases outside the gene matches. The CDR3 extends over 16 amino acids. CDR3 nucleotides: TGTGCCAGTAGTATCCGGGCGGGAGGGCCCACAGATACGCAGTATTTT. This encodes CASSIRAGGPTDTQYF.

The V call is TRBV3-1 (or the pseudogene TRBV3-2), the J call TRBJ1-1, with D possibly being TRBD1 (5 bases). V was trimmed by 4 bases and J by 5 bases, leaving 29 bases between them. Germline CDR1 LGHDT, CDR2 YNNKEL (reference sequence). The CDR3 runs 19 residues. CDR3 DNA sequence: TGTGCCAGCAGCCCACAACTCTTTTTTCCGGGACTGTTATTAACTGAAGCTTTCTTT. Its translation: CASSPQLFFPGLLLTEAFF.

In nucleotides, the CDR3 is TGTGCCCCCCTGACAGGCTTCGGGGAGACCCAGTACTTC. Protein: CAPLTGFGETQYF. The rearrangement joins TRBV28 to TRBJ2-5, with D possibly being TRBD1 (6 bases). The V gene's germline CDR1 is MDHEN and CDR2 SYDVKM. The V end lost 11 bases, the J end lost 5 bases, and 18 bases lay between the germline ends. The CDR3 runs 13 residues.

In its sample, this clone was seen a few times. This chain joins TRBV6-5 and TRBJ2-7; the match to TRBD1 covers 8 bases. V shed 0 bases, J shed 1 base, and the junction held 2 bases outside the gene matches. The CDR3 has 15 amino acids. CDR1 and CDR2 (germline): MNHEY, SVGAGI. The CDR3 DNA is TGTGCCAGCAGTTACTCGGGGACAGGATCCTACGAGCAGTACTTC. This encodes CASSYSGTGSYEQYF.

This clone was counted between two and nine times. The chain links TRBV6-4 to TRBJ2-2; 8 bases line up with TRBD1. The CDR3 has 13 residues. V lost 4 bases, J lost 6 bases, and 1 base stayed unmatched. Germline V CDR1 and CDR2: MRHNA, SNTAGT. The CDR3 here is CASSGGQAGELFF. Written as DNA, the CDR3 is TGTGCCAGCAGTGGGGGACAGGCCGGGGAGCTGTTTTTT.

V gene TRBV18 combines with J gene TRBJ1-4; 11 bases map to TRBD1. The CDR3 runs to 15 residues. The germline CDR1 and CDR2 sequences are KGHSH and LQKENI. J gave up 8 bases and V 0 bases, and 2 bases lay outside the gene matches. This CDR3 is CASSPPGQGGEKLFF. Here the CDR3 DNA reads TGTGCCAGCTCACCACCGGGACAGGGGGGCGAAAAACTGTTTTTT.